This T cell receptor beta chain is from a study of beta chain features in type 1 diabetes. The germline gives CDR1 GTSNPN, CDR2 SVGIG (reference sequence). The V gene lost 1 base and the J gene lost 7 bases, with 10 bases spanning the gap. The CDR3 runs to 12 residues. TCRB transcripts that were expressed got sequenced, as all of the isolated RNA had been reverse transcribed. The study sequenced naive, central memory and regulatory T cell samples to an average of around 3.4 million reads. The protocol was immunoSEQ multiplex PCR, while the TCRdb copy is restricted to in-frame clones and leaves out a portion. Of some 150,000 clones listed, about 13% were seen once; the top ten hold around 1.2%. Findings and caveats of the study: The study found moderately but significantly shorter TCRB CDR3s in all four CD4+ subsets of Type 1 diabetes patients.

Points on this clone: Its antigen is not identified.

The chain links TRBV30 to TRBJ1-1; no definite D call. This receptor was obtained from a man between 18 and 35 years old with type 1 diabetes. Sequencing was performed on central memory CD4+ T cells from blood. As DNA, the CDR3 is TGTGCCTGGAGTGAAACAGTCCGTGAAGCTTTCTTT. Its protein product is CAWSETVREAFF.